A single sample gave rise to the 21 T cell receptor beta chains below, sequenced in a study of monozygotic twins with inflammatory bowel disease. TCRdb re-called the 5' RACE reads; one entry per CDR3 protein, DNA not given. This sample's clone table lists approximately 420,000 distinct CDR3 sequences. Sequencing input: blood. All receptors come from a human donor with ulcerative colitis or Crohn's disease, or a healthy co-twin of an affected twin (not recorded which).

The CDR3 sequence: CASSSNLDGELFF. The chain uses TRBV12-3 or TRBV12-4 and TRBJ2-2. The CDR3 is 13 residues long.

The chain links TRBV4-3 to TRBJ2-1; TCRdb returns TRBD2, unconfirmable since there is no DNA. The CDR3 is 16 residues long. Germline CDR1 reads LGHNA; CDR2 reads YSLEER. This CDR3 is CASSQLLAGGPGEQFF.

The chain joins TRBV20-1 to TRBJ2-7; as DNA is missing, the TRBD2 call by TCRdb cannot be tested. Germline V lookup: CDR1 DFQATT, CDR2 SNEGSKA (reference sequence). This CDR3 is 14 amino acids long. The CDR3 protein is CSARGQAEDYEQYF.

This chain joins TRBV9 and TRBJ2-1; lacking DNA, the TRBD2 call made by TCRdb goes unchecked. Germline CDR1 reads SGDLS; CDR2 reads YYNGEE. This CDR3 is built from 16 residues. The CDR3 loop is CASSVVLAVSYNEQFF.

The chain has TRBV6-6 and TRBJ1-6; without DNA, the TCRdb call of TRBD1 cannot be checked. The CDR3 totals 14 residues. The V gene's germline CDR1 is MNHNY and CDR2 SVGAGI (reference sequence). CDR3 sequence: CAGGAGVLNSPLHF.

The J gene is TRBJ1-2, the V gene TRBV4-1; TCRdb calls TRBD1, which cannot be checked without DNA. The germline V gene encodes CDR1 MGHRA and CDR2 YSYEKL. This CDR3 contains 16 residues. The CDR3 sequence: CASSFAPGQVLYGYTF.

The chain employs TRBV7-8 and TRBJ2-3; TCRdb picks TRBD1, but there is no DNA to check that call. The germline CDR1 and CDR2 sequences are SGHVS and FQNEAQ. The CDR3 length is 16 residues. CDR3 loop: CASSPLGARGTDTQYF. The variable domain in full, with the rest retrieved from reference TRBV7-8 and TRBJ2-3, is GAGVSQSPRYKVAKRGQDVALRCDPISGHVSLFWYQQALGQGPEFLTYFQNEAQLDKSGLPSDRFFAERPEGSVSTLKIQRTQQEDSAVYLCASSPLGARGTDTQYFGPGTRLTVL.

The J gene is TRBJ1-2, the V gene TRBV18; TCRdb reports TRBD1, a call that lacks DNA to check it against. Germline CDR1 is KGHSH and CDR2 is LQKENI. CDR3 size: 14 residues. The CDR3 protein is CASSPPNRSQGYTF.

The J gene is TRBJ2-7, the V gene TRBV6-1; TCRdb lists TRBD1, though no DNA is available to test this call. Germline assignment: CDR1 MNHNS and CDR2 SASEGT. The CDR3 contains 15 residues. CDR3 loop: CASSERSGLSNEQYF.

CDR3: CASSPPGQGSEQYF. This rearrangement joins TRBV7-9 to TRBJ2-7; the D call from TCRdb, TRBD1, cannot be confirmed without DNA. Germline CDR1 reads SEHNR; CDR2 reads FQNEAQ (reference sequence). The CDR3 sequence is 14 residues long.

The chain recombines TRBV7-9 with TRBJ2-1; as DNA is missing, the TRBD2 call by TCRdb cannot be tested. The germline gives CDR1 SEHNR, CDR2 FQNEAQ (reference sequence). The CDR3 is made up of 15 amino acids. The CDR3 is CASSLLAAGSSEQFF.

V usage is TRBV11-2 and J usage is TRBJ1-2. Germline lookup yields CDR1 SGHAT and CDR2 FQNNGV. CDR3 length: 18 residues. CDR3 loop: CASSLNWAGRGKDYGYTF.

The rearrangement uses TRBV6-1 and TRBJ2-2; TCRdb indicates TRBD1, and absent DNA this call remains unverified. The CDR3 length is 16 residues. Germline V gives CDR1 MNHNS, CDR2 SASEGT. CDR3 amino acids: CASSRPGGENTGELFF.

V and J are TRBV20-1 and TRBJ1-2; the TRBD1 assignment by TCRdb is unverifiable without DNA. The CDR3 has 13 amino acids. Germline CDR1 reads DFQATT; CDR2 reads SNEGSKA (reference sequence). The CDR3 is CSAETGTGYGYTF.

The J gene is TRBJ2-3, the V gene TRBV5-4. CDR3 length: 12 residues. Per the germline V gene, CDR1 is SGHNT and CDR2 is YYREEE (reference sequence). The CDR3 is CASSESWDTQYF.

The rearrangement joins TRBV7-9 to TRBJ2-3; TCRdb returns TRBD1, unconfirmable since there is no DNA. The CDR3 spans 16 residues. Germline CDR1 reads SEHNR; CDR2 reads FQNEAQ (reference sequence). This CDR3 is CASSLGTWSVTDTQYF.

The rearrangement links TRBV4-2 to TRBJ1-1. The CDR3 has 15 residues. The germline gives CDR1 LGHNA, CDR2 YNFKEQ. This CDR3 reads CASSQDTSLNTEAFF.

The chain carries TRBV15 and TRBJ1-2. Germline V gene data show CDR1 as LNHNV and CDR2 as YYDKDF (reference sequence). The CDR3 totals 14 residues. CDR3 sequence reads: CATSRVEGTLGYTF. The complete variable domain, with remaining parts taken from reference TRBV15 and TRBJ1-2, reads DAMVIQNPRYQVTQFGKPVTLSCSQTLNHNVMYWYQQKSSQAPKLLFHYYDKDFNNEADTPDNFQSRRPNTSFCFLDIRSPGLGDTAMYLCATSRVEGTLGYTFGSGTRLTVV.

The chain uses TRBV20-1 and TRBJ2-7; TCRdb names TRBD1, which stays unverified in the absence of DNA. Germline-derived CDR1 and CDR2 are DFQATT and SNEGSKA (reference sequence). The length of the CDR3 is 15 residues. The chain's CDR3 is CSAISGRGKSYEQYF.

This sequence joins TRBV4-1 and TRBJ2-3. The CDR3 is 16 amino acids. CDR1 is MGHRA, CDR2 YSYEKL, per germline. CDR3 sequence: CASSHRVGQNIDTQYF.

V and J are TRBV12-3 or TRBV12-4 and TRBJ1-4. The CDR3 extends over 14 amino acids. The CDR3 loop reads CASSLRVGVEKLFF.